Included here is one T cell receptor (beta chain) sequence, with context. Its recognized antigen is unknown. No base qualities exist here, and no much larger clone lies one base off it. The entry originates in a study of blood T cell repertoires in COVID-19 (dated by TCRdb to about 2020). Looking at the study overall: Collaborator samples came from the United States, Italy and Spain and covered acute and convalescent phases of COVID-19. The prospective study material was composed of cDNA or gDNA derived from T cells, B-cell-depleted T cells, or PBMCs. Subjects who had been exposed to COVID-19, were actively infected with it, or had recovered from it provided the deeply sampled blood TCRbeta repertoires that made up the dataset. A freely available public database, intended as a resource for researchers studying the immune response to SARS-CoV-2, is where the repertoires were released. The samples were drawn from the first 160 participants of the ongoing ImmuneRACE study and from some 1,300 subjects provided by 6 global collaborators. The sample metadata nearly always contained a de-identified subject ID, COVID-19 status, age in years and sex. Where HLA class I and class II types were available, the types were taken from metadata supplied by the sample provider, not from assay-based typing.

The germline V and J ends show losses of 2 bases and 4 bases respectively, and no gene match explains 7 bases of the junction. The germline V gene yields SGHRS for CDR1 and YFSETQ for CDR2. Measured from the cysteine to the phenylalanine, the CDR3 is 16 residues long. The entry retains the CDR3 DNA only, 48 bases that are in frame from base 1. The collaborating institutions used their own protocols to collect whole blood in K2EDTA tubes. Collaborator samples were shipped for TCRbeta analysis as frozen whole blood, isolated PBMCs, or DNA extracted from either sample type. TCRbeta CDR3 regions were amplified from genomic DNA by means of the immunoSEQ Assay, a bias-controlled multiplex PCR. The authors' analysis ran thus. Within the assay, amplification of reference gene primers was used to estimate how many nucleated cells each sample contained. To quantify the absolute abundance of each unique TCRbeta CDR3 rearrangement, sequence reads were collapsed and filtered. For each sample, productive Simpson clonality was calculated by taking the square root of Simpson's diversity index across productive rearrangements. Sourced from immuneACCESS, this table was stored by TCRdb with only in-frame sequences that have V and J called. A share of the clones is absent; for the studies checked, an unresolved V gene accounts for under half, and the remainder has no known explanation. Clone size and the V and J calls come from that table; the DNA yielded D and trimming. The sample data list tens of thousands of clones, and about 90% of these were observed just once. The ten largest clonotypes hold roughly 12% of the sample.

Here is what the overall study found, with its caveats: The amount of clinical and demographic metadata varied by source and participant and was provided uncurated.

The receptor comes from a human donor in a cohort sampled during active COVID-19. Sequences were obtained from peripheral blood. The receptor chain draws on TRBV5-1 and TRBJ2-1, with 9 bases matching TRBD2. The base sequence is TGCGCCAGCAGCTTTGCCGGGACTAGCAATTACAATGAGCAGTTCTTC. It codes for CASSFAGTSNYNEQFF.